Below are 25 T cell receptor beta chains sequenced from a single sample in a study of regulatory T cells in long-lasting Graves disease. The sample's time point: newly diagnosed GD, antithyroid drugs for less than 3 months. PBMC RNA served as the TCR library source. In building TCR beta libraries, iRepertoire HTBI primers were used together with Arm-PCR of CDR3 regions. TCRdb called the multiplex PCR reads again in MiXCR, with one record for every CDR3 protein. The data contain more than 300,000 distinct CDR3 sequences, about 16% of them singletons. Source: peripheral blood mononuclear cells (PBMCs), taken at new diagnosis, from a patient treated with antithyroid drugs. The receptors derive from a female donor with Graves disease.

Remarks on this clonotype: This may be a read error, as it is one base from a much larger clone. The chain recombines TRBV6-5 with TRBJ2-7, with 10 bases fitting TRBD2. This CDR3 is 15 amino acids long. CDR1 is MNHEY and CDR2 is SVGAGI in the germline V gene. In nucleotides, the CDR3 is TGTGCCAGCAGTTACGGGGCTAGCGGGAGCTACGAGCCGTACTTC. Protein product: CASSYGASGSYEPYF.

This clonotype was counted ten times or more. The rearrangement uses TRBV7-9 and TRBJ1-1; D is undetermined. CDR3 length: 12 residues. The germline gives CDR1 SEHNR, CDR2 FQNEAQ (reference sequence). V dropped 5 bases and J dropped 6 bases, with 10 bases sitting between them. The CDR3 region is CASSRGVPEAFF. The CDR3 DNA follows: TGTGCCAGCAGCCGAGGAGTACCTGAAGCTTTCTTT.

This clonotype was counted many times. The chain joins TRBV19 to TRBJ1-1, with 11 bases matching TRBD1. The germline gives CDR1 LNHDA, CDR2 SQIVND (reference sequence). The ends lost 4 bases at V and 1 base at J; junction bases unmatched: 11. This CDR3 has 18 amino acids. CDR3 nucleotides: TGTGCCAGTAGTACCGCCGGGACAGGGGGTGCCTGGAACACTGAAGCTTTCTTT. Translating gives CASSTAGTGGAWNTEAFF.

The chain combines TRBV24-1 with TRBJ2-1; D is perhaps TRBD1 (6 bases). The germline CDR1 and CDR2 sequences are KGHDR and SFDVKD. Trimming took 2 bases from V and 8 from J, leaving 12 bases between them. This CDR3 is 14 amino acids long. CDR3 region: CATSDWGTSDEQFF. Written as DNA, the CDR3 is TGTGCCACCAGTGATTGGGGGACAAGCGATGAGCAGTTCTTC.

This clonotype came up many times. The chain is built from TRBV20-1 and TRBJ2-1; D gene unclear. Trimming removed 4 bases from V and 5 bases from J, with 12 bases in between. Germline CDR1 and CDR2: DFQATT and SNEGSKA (reference sequence). The CDR3 contains 13 residues. The CDR3 spells CSATPPNNNEQFF. The CDR3 nucleotides are TGCAGTGCTACCCCCCCCAACAACAATGAGCAGTTCTTC.

The chain employs TRBV2 and TRBJ2-3; 11 bases map to TRBD1. The better agreement between TRBJ2-1 and the DNA end casts doubt on the J call. CDR3 length: 14 amino acids. Germline CDR1 and CDR2: SNHLY and FYNNEI. The CDR3 coding sequence is TGTGCCAGCTCCGGGACAGGGGGAAAAAATGAGCAGTTCTTC. The encoded protein is CASSGTGGKNEQFF.

The chain recombines TRBV6-5 with TRBJ2-7; D possibly corresponds to TRBD1 (6 bases). Per the germline V gene, CDR1 is MNHEY and CDR2 is SVGAGI. V lost 2 bases to trimming and J lost 1 base, with 12 bases between them. This CDR3 region has 15 residues. The CDR3 sequence: CASSYGQTGSYEQYF. The CDR3 region has the DNA TGTGCCAGCAGTTACGGACAGACGGGGTCCTACGAGCAGTACTTC.

The rearrangement joins TRBV9 to TRBJ2-1; perhaps TRBD1 as D (7 bases). The CDR3 spans 16 residues. Germline loops: CDR1 SGDLS, CDR2 YYNGEE. Trimming took 0 bases from V and 7 from J, leaving 17 bases between them. CDR3 coding DNA: TGTGCCAGCAGCGTAGCTAGCGAGACAGGGTTTAATGAGCAGTTCTTC. This encodes CASSVASETGFNEQFF. Filled out from reference TRBV9 and TRBJ2-1, the complete variable domain reads DSGVTQTPKHLITATGQRVTLRCSPRSGDLSVYWYQQSLDQGLQFLIQYYNGEERAKGNILERFSAQQFPDLHSELNLSSLELGDSALYFCASSVASETGFNEQFFGPGTRLTVL.

This clonotype has at least ten counts. The chain joins TRBV20-1 to TRBJ2-1, with D perhaps matching TRBD1 or TRBD2 (6 bases each). V was trimmed by 6 bases and J by 4 bases, leaving 10 bases between them. The germline V gene has CDR1 DFQATT and CDR2 SNEGSKA (reference sequence). The CDR3 runs 12 residues. In DNA form, the CDR3 reads TGCAGTGCCGTAGGGGGGTACAATGAGCAGTTCTTC. Protein: CSAVGGYNEQFF.

In its sample, this clonotype was seen many times. The J gene is TRBJ1-6, the V gene TRBV30; D call uncertain. V dropped 1 base and J dropped 11 bases, with 15 bases sitting between them. The CDR3 covers 14 residues. CDR1 and CDR2 from the germline V gene are GTSNPN and SVGIG (reference sequence). This CDR3 is CAWSADLGETPLHF. The CDR3 DNA sequence: TGTGCCTGGAGTGCTGACCTTGGGGAGACACCCCTCCACTTT.

This clonotype was observed a handful of times. The chain carries TRBV19 and TRBJ2-1; 9 bases map to TRBD1. This CDR3 has 16 residues. After removal of 5 bases from V and 2 bases from J, the junction contained 7 bases not matched to a gene. Germline lookup yields CDR1 LNHDA and CDR2 SQIVND (reference sequence). In nucleotides, the CDR3 is TGTGCCAGTAGTTTGGGACAGGGACCGACCTACAATGAGCAGTTCTTC. Translated: CASSLGQGPTYNEQFF.

This clonotype showed up many times. This chain connects TRBV7-9 to TRBJ1-1, with no clear D. The V end was cut by 5 bases, the J end by 1 base, with 14 bases between. CDR1 SEHNR and CDR2 FQNEAQ come from the germline V gene (reference sequence). The CDR3 contains 15 residues. CDR3 amino acids: CASSLGGISNTEAFF. As DNA, the CDR3 is TGTGCCAGCAGCCTCGGAGGTATTTCGAACACTGAAGCTTTCTTT. The full variable domain, with the rest looked up from reference TRBV7-9 and TRBJ1-1, is DTGVSQNPRHKITKRGQNVTFRCDPISEHNRLYWYRQTLGQGPEFLTYFQNEAQLEKSRLLSDRFSAERPKGSFSTLEIQRTEQGDSAMYLCASSLGGISNTEAFFGQGTRLTVV.

In this sample, this clonotype turned up many times. This sequence joins TRBV2 and TRBJ1-5; 10 nucleotides agree with TRBD1. CDR3 length: 16 residues. CDR1 and CDR2 from the germline V gene are SNHLY and FYNNEI. Germline trimming cut 1 base from V and 5 bases from J; bases unmatched to any gene: 5. The CDR3 here is CASSEDEGTGDQPQHF. In nucleotides, the CDR3 is TGTGCCAGCAGTGAAGATGAAGGGACAGGGGATCAGCCCCAGCATTTT.

This clonotype was observed many times. The V gene is TRBV28, the J gene TRBJ2-3; a weak D match, TRBD1 (6 bases). Germline V gene data show CDR1 as MDHEN and CDR2 as SYDVKM. V was trimmed by 2 bases and J by 4 bases, leaving 10 bases between them. This CDR3 comprises 14 residues. The CDR3 coding sequence is TGTGCCAGCAGTTTAACCCACAGGGCAGATACGCAGTATTTT. As protein: CASSLTHRADTQYF.

This clonotype appeared many times. The chain has TRBV28 and TRBJ2-7; 7 bases are shared with TRBD1. Germline V CDR1 and CDR2: MDHEN, SYDVKM. V lost 3 bases and J lost 1; bases outside the gene matches: 6. This CDR3 spans 15 amino acids. CDR3 protein: CASSFLTGPSYEQYF. The CDR3 bases are TGTGCCAGCAGTTTTTTGACAGGGCCATCCTACGAGCAGTACTTC.

The chain uses TRBV7-3 and TRBJ2-6, with 8 positions matching TRBD1. This CDR3 is 15 amino acids long. The germline V gene has CDR1 SGHTA and CDR2 FQGTGA. Trimming removed 6 bases from V and 2 bases from J; junction bases left unmatched: 3. Here the CDR3 DNA reads TGTGCCAGCAGTTGGACAGGGACTGGGGCCAACGTCCTGACTTTC. Translation gives CASSWTGTGANVLTF.

The V and J genes are TRBV3-1 and TRBJ1-1; no clear D gene. Germline V gene sequence: CDR1 LGHDT, CDR2 YNNKEL (reference sequence). The CDR3 extends over 16 amino acids. V was pared by 7 bases and J by 4 bases, with 22 bases between. As DNA, the CDR3 is TGTGCCAGCAACCGAGGGTCCAGGATAGTTGGCACTGAAGCTTTCTTT. As protein: CASNRGSRIVGTEAFF.

This chain uses TRBV30 with TRBJ2-2; perhaps TRBD2 as D (5 bases). The germline V and J ends were trimmed by 7 bases and 1 base, with 13 bases remaining between them. CDR3 length: 14 residues. Germline lookup yields CDR1 GTSNPN and CDR2 SVGIG (reference sequence). CDR3 nucleotide sequence: TGTGCCTCCCAGAGGGATGGGAACACCGGGGAGCTGTTTTTT. Encoded protein: CASQRDGNTGELFF.

This clonotype was picked up a small number of times. This chain connects TRBV4-2 to TRBJ1-4, with a weak D call TRBD1 (5 bases). The CDR3 contains 16 residues. CDR1 LGHNA and CDR2 YNFKEQ come from the germline V gene. Between the trimmed V and J ends, which lost 4 bases and 5 bases, there was a span of 17 bases. This CDR3 reads CASSPSTGAPNEKLFF. CDR3 in DNA: TGTGCCAGCAGCCCATCCACCGGGGCCCCCAATGAAAAACTGTTTTTT.

This clonotype was picked up many times. The V gene is TRBV3-1, the J gene TRBJ2-5, with 9 bases lining up with TRBD1. V dropped 2 bases and J dropped 3; count of bases not matched to a gene: 1. The CDR3 totals 14 residues. In germline, CDR1 is LGHDT, CDR2 YNNKEL (reference sequence). In DNA form, the CDR3 reads TGTGCCAGCAGCCAAAGGGACAGGGAAGAGACCCAGTACTTC. This sequence encodes CASSQRDREETQYF.

This clonotype was recorded once. This chain uses TRBV9 with TRBJ2-1; 7 positions agree with TRBD2. Germline trimming cut 3 bases from V and 4 bases from J; bases unmatched to any gene: 1. The CDR3 has 13 residues. Germline V gene lookup returns CDR1 SGDLS and CDR2 YYNGEE. This chain's CDR3 is CASSGSGYNEQFF. The CDR3 coding sequence is TGTGCCAGCAGCGGTAGCGGGTACAATGAGCAGTTCTTC.

V is TRBV28 and J is TRBJ2-2; 9 bases agree with TRBD2. Germline trimming cut 6 bases from V and 3 bases from J; bases unmatched to any gene: 8. The CDR3 contains 16 residues. Germline assignment: CDR1 MDHEN and CDR2 SYDVKM. The CDR3 reads CASSRLTSGYTGELFF. The CDR3 nucleotides read TGTGCCAGCAGCCGACTCACTAGCGGGTACACCGGGGAGCTGTTTTTT. Together with reference TRBV28 and TRBJ2-2, the CDR3 gives the full variable domain: DVKVTQSSRYLVKRTGEKVFLECVQDMDHENMFWYRQDPGLGLRLIYFSYDVKMKEKGDIPEGYSVSREKKERFSLILESASTNQTSMYLCASSRLTSGYTGELFFGEGSRLTVL.

This clonotype showed up many times. The gene calls are TRBV6-1 and TRBJ1-6; 9 bases match TRBD1. Germline V CDR1 and CDR2: MNHNS, SASEGT. CDR3 length: 19 amino acids. V lost 7 bases to trimming and J lost 3 bases; unmatched junction nucleotides: 16. CDR3 DNA: TGTGCCAGCAACAACCCGGTCCCCCGGGACAGGGACTATAATTCACCCCTCCACTTT. This translates into CASNNPVPRDRDYNSPLHF.

This clonotype occurred many times. The chain is built from TRBV29-1 and TRBJ2-1; 7 bases are a match to TRBD2. The germline gives CDR1 SQVTM, CDR2 ANQGSEA. The CDR3 spans 13 residues. Trimming at V came to 5 bases and at J to 10 bases, leaving 11 bases not matched to a gene. The CDR3, as DNA: TGCAGCGTTCCCAGAATAGCGGGCGGGGAGCAGTTCTTC. As protein: CSVPRIAGGEQFF.

This clonotype was recorded at least ten times. The CDR3 nucleotides are TGTGCCAGTAGTATAGATTCCTTGCCCTTCAACACCGGGGAGCTGTTTTTT. Translated, it gives CASSIDSLPFNTGELFF. V and J are TRBV19 and TRBJ2-2; D gene unclear. Deletions cut 0 bases from V and 2 bases from J, with 13 bases between. There are 17 residues in the CDR3. Germline CDR1 reads LNHDA; CDR2 reads SQIVND (reference sequence).